The 11 T cell receptor beta chains presented below share a single source sample, sequenced in a study of shared clonotypes between healthy human individuals. The table came from immunoSEQ multiplex PCR; TCRdb's copy has only in-frame clones and leaves some out. The sample includes around 700,000 clones, around 74% seen only once; the top ten take more than 1.5%. The material sequenced was memory CD4+ T cells sorted from blood. Noted subset: CD45RA-negative fraction. The receptors derive from a woman under 40 in good health.

This clone was seen once. The J gene is TRBJ2-7, the V gene TRBV6-5, with 10 positions matching TRBD1. CDR3 length: 15 amino acids. With V trimmed by 2 bases and J by 2 bases, 3 bases remained unmatched. The germline V gene has CDR1 MNHEY and CDR2 SVGAGI. CDR3 residues: CASSYPGTGAYEQYF. DNA for the CDR3: TGTGCCAGCAGTTACCCCGGGACAGGGGCCTACGAGCAGTACTTC.

The chain carries TRBV5-1 and TRBJ2-5; the match to TRBD2 covers 10 bases. The CDR3 is 16 amino acids. The junction had 11 bases not matched to a gene; V was cut back by 4 bases and J by 5 bases. Germline assignment: CDR1 SGHRS and CDR2 YFSETQ. This CDR3 reads CASSLSPSGSQETQYF. The CDR3 coding sequence is TGCGCCAGCAGCCTGAGCCCTAGCGGGAGTCAGGAGACCCAGTACTTC.

There are many counts of this clone. The chain couples TRBV6-4 to TRBJ2-3; 9 positions match TRBD1. The CDR3 has 15 residues. The J segment lost 1 base and the V segment lost 2 bases, leaving 1 base of the junction unmatched. CDR1 is MRHNA and CDR2 is SNTAGT in the germline V gene. The DNA of the CDR3 is TGTGCCAGCAGTGACACAGGGGGCGGCACAGATACGCAGTATTTT. This translates into CASSDTGGGTDTQYF.

V is TRBV5-8 and J is TRBJ1-5; the D gene is possibly TRBD1 (5 bases). The germline V gene has CDR1 SGHTS and CDR2 YDEGEE. V dropped 3 bases and J dropped 4 bases, with 17 bases sitting between them. The CDR3 spans 16 residues. The DNA of the CDR3 is TGTGCCAGCAGCTCCATGGGAGGCAGGGCAAATCAGCCCCAGCATTTT. Translated: CASSSMGGRANQPQHF.

The genes are TRBV5-1 and TRBJ1-1; TRBD1 agrees at 7 bases. The CDR3 extends over 18 amino acids. V lost 0 bases and J lost 3; bases outside the gene matches: 14. Germline V gene sequence: CDR1 SGHRS, CDR2 YFSETQ. The CDR3 here is CASSLARMTGQGDTEAFF. CDR3 DNA sequence: TGCGCCAGCAGCTTGGCCAGGATGACAGGGCAGGGAGACACTGAAGCTTTCTTT.

This clone was seen many times. The gene calls are TRBV11-1 and TRBJ2-6, with D uncertain. The ends were cut back, 5 bases at V and 0 bases at J, with 11 bases in the middle. This CDR3 has 16 amino acids. Germline CDR1 is SGHAT and CDR2 is FQDESV (reference sequence). The CDR3 protein is CASSLGTSSGANVLTF. CDR3 sequence (DNA): TGTGCCAGCAGCCTAGGTACATCCTCTGGGGCCAACGTCCTGACTTTC.

The chain recombines TRBV5-5 with TRBJ2-7; no clear D. This CDR3 contains 13 residues. Germline values: CDR1 SGHKS, CDR2 YYEKEE (reference sequence). Trimming stripped 6 bases from V and 5 bases from J, with 15 bases between. CDR3 in amino acids: CASTDLGFHEQYF. The CDR3 DNA follows: TGTGCCAGCACCGATTTGGGTTTCCACGAGCAGTACTTC.

Regarding this clone: The sample carries other DNA sequences with the same CDR3. The chain carries TRBV2 and TRBJ2-7; D call uncertain. Germline V gives CDR1 SNHLY, CDR2 FYNNEI. V dropped 8 bases and J dropped 2 bases, with 10 bases sitting between them. The length of the CDR3 is 12 residues. Here the CDR3 DNA reads TGTGCCAGCTCCGTGGTCCCCTACGAGCAGTACTTC. It specifies CASSVVPYEQYF.

CDR3 residues: CASSIFGGSSEETQYF. CDR3 nucleotides: TGCGCCAGCAGCATTTTCGGCGGGTCTTCAGAAGAGACCCAGTACTTC. The chain recombines TRBV5-1 with TRBJ2-5, with a possible D match to TRBD2 (5 bases). The CDR3 contains 16 residues. V was clipped by 4 bases and J by 3 bases, with 19 bases between them. Germline lookup yields CDR1 SGHRS and CDR2 YFSETQ.

The gene calls are TRBV5-1 and TRBJ1-4, with D possibly matching TRBD1 (5 bases). This CDR3 region has 19 residues. V lost 0 bases, J lost 8 bases, and 26 bases lay in between. Germline V gene lookup returns CDR1 SGHRS and CDR2 YFSETQ. The CDR3, as DNA: TGCGCCAGCAGCTTGGCCTCTGGGACTGAGGGCGGGACCAGCGAAAAACTGTTTTTT. Protein: CASSLASGTEGGTSEKLFF.

This sequence joins TRBV7-2 and TRBJ2-5; D may be TRBD2 (5 bases). The DNA end favors TRBJ2-7, so the J call may be wrong. CDR1 is SGHTA and CDR2 is FQGNSA in the germline V gene. CDR3 length equals 16 residues. This CDR3 reads CASSLVSGVISYEQYF. The CDR3, as DNA: TGTGCCAGCAGCTTAGTGTCCGGGGTCATCTCCTACGAGCAGTACTTC.